These T cell receptor beta chains were read from a single sample in a study of T cells in Graves' hyperthyroidism and ophthalmopathy. TCRdb itself ran the multiplex PCR reads through MiXCR, one entry per CDR3 protein. In the table there are fewer than 750,000 distinct CDR3 sequences, roughly 14% of which are singletons. Specimen: blood. These receptors came from a woman aged 40 to 49 with Graves' ophthalmopathy. The CDR3 runs from the conserved cysteine through the conserved F or W. D genes are given only for firm matches. Clone sizes are given selectively: once, few, many, or a class where the clone is expanded.

NA	TRBV12-3/TRBV12-4	TRBJ1-2	many	TGTGCCAGCAGTGGGGGGGGCCGCAACTATGGCTACACCTTC	CASSGGGRNYGYTF
TRBD1	TRBV6-4	TRBJ1-1	many	TGTGCCAGCAGGAGGGTCGGGACAGCCCTTATGAACACTGAAGCTTTCTTT	CASRRVGTALMNTEAFF
NA	TRBV6-1	TRBJ1-3	few	TGTGCCAGCTTACAAGGCCACTCTGGAAACACCATATATTTT	CASLQGHSGNTIYF
TRBD1	TRBV6-2/TRBV6-3	TRBJ2-7	many	TGTGCCAGCAATTCCTTTGACAGGGCTCGATCCTACGAGCAGTACTTC	CASNSFDRARSYEQYF
NA	TRBV12-3/TRBV12-4	TRBJ1-1	few	TGTGCCAGCAGTTTAGGGGTCGGGGGGAACACTGAAGCTTTCTTT	CASSLGVGGNTEAFF
TRBD2	TRBV12-3/TRBV12-4	TRBJ2-5	NA	TGTGCCAGCAGTTTAGAAGCGGGAGGAGCAGAGACCCAGTACTTC	CASSLEAGGAETQYF
TRBD1	TRBV4-3	TRBJ1-1	NA	TGCGCCAGCAGCCGGATTGGACAGGGAGAAGCTTTCTTT	CASSRIGQGEAFF
NA	TRBV7-2	TRBJ2-5	many	TGTGCCAGCAGCTTAGCACCTGCCCAAGAGACCCAGTACTTC	CASSLAPAQETQYF
NA	TRBV11-2	TRBJ1-6	NA	TGTGCCAGCAGCTTGGCTGTCGGGGGTAATTCACCCCTCCACTTT	CASSLAVGGNSPLHF
NA	TRBV5-1	TRBJ1-1	many	TGCGCCAGCAGCTTGAACAGCGAAAACACTGAAGCTTTCTTT	CASSLNSENTEAFF
NA	TRBV27	TRBJ2-2	many	TGTGCCAGCAGTTTGGTAGCCGGGGAGCTGTTTTTT	CASSLVAGELFF
NA	TRBV20-1	TRBJ2-5	NA	TGCAGTGCTAGAGATCTAACGGGAGTTGAGACCCAGTACTTC	CSARDLTGVETQYF
TRBD1	TRBV28	TRBJ2-5	NA	TGTGCCAGCAGTGCGGGACAGGGGGCTCGGGAGACCCAGTACTTC	CASSAGQGARETQYF
NA	TRBV29-1	TRBJ1-1	many	TGCAGCGTCACGGGACACCTGAACACTGAAGCTTTCTTT	CSVTGHLNTEAFF
NA	TRBV3-1	TRBJ1-3	many	TGTGCCAGCAAACAGCCTTCTGGAAACACCATATATTTT	CASKQPSGNTIYF
TRBD2	TRBV7-9	TRBJ2-4	many	TGTGCCAGCAGCTCCGTGGGGGGGGACATTCAGTACTTC	CASSSVGGDIQYF
TRBD1	TRBV28	TRBJ1-2	many	TGTGCCAGCAACTCTCGGGACAGGGGCCAGTATGGCTACACCTTC	CASNSRDRGQYGYTF
NA	TRBV29-1	TRBJ1-1	few	TGCAGCGTTAGGTCGCAGGGAGGGATCGCTGAAGCTTTCTTT	CSVRSQGGIAEAFF
NA	TRBV27	TRBJ2-2	many	TGTGCCAGCAGTTTTGAAGGGATCGGGGAGCTGTTTTTT	CASSFEGIGELFF
TRBD2	TRBV29-1	TRBJ2-7	many	TGCAGCGTTTGGACTAGCGGTCAATACTACGAGCAGTACTTC	CSVWTSGQYYEQYF
TRBD2	TRBV11-1	TRBJ2-4	NA	TGTGCCAGCAGCCAAATGACTAGCCAGAGTAACATTCAGTACTTC	CASSQMTSQSNIQYF
NA	TRBV20-1	TRBJ2-7	many	TGCAGTACACTCCCCCATAGCGGACACTCTTACGAGCAGTACTTC	CSTLPHSGHSYEQYF
TRBD2	TRBV3-1	TRBJ2-7	few	TGTGCCAGCAGCCCTAGCGGGAGTTGGAGGGAGCAGTACTTC	CASSPSGSWREQYF
NA	TRBV27	TRBJ1-5	many	TGTGCCAGCAGACCTCTATGGGGGGATCAGCCCCAGCATTTT	CASRPLWGDQPQHF
NA	TRBV20-1	TRBJ2-7	NA	TGCAGTGCTAAAGCCATAGTAGACGAGCAGTACTTC	CSAKAIVDEQYF
NA	TRBV12-3/TRBV12-4	TRBJ2-3	NA	TGTGCTTCGGGTGGAACAGATACGCAGTATTTT	CASGGTDTQYF
TRBD1	TRBV7-2	TRBJ2-7	NA	TGTGCCAGCAGCTTCACGGGACAGGGGCCCTACGAGCAGTACTTC	CASSFTGQGPYEQYF
NA	TRBV5-5	TRBJ1-2	many	TGTGCCAGCAGCTTGTATCCACGGAATGATGGCTACACCTTC	CASSLYPRNDGYTF
NA	TRBV6-1	TRBJ1-1	many	TGTGCCAGCAGCCACGACAGGCTCTCGTCTGAAGCTTTCTTT	CASSHDRLSSEAFF